This record covers a single TCR beta chain. Its antigen remains unidentified. The data originate from a study of cytomegalovirus exposure and HLA in healthy donors. This PCR relied on a set of 60 Vbeta primers and 13 Jbeta primers. Sequencing used immunoSEQ multiplex PCR; TCRdb keeps in-frame clones, though not all of them. Of 150,000 to 200,000 clones listed, roughly 80% are singletons. Study results and caveats: Cytomegalovirus status was reportedly diagnosed by the classifier with high sensitivity and specificity. Productive status was seen about 87% or about 30% of the time for most TCR beta V segments in an earlier analysis. Near-uniform donor sequencing depth was presumed by presence/absence analyses.

Germline CDR1 SGHNT, CDR2 YENEEA. The V and J ends lost 1 base and 0 bases, in that order; junction bases with no gene match: 0. The CDR3 length is 15 residues. The TCR was taken from a woman in her forties or fifties in good health and CMV-seronegative. V and J are TRBV11-3 and TRBJ2-1, with 7 bases aligning to TRBD1. Sequencing was carried out using PBMCs. The chain's CDR3 is CASSLGDSSYNEQFF. The CDR3 nucleotides are TGTGCCAGCAGCTTAGGGGACAGCTCCTACAATGAGCAGTTCTTC.